This TCR beta chain was profiled in a study of blood T cells in healthy people across ages. Then a second PCR, running about 7 to 11 cycles, was carried out with a sample-barcoded 5' primer and a J-beta primer mix. A template-switch adaptor containing 12 random nucleotides labeled each cDNA molecule. TCRdb processed the 5' RACE reads anew with MiXCR; each CDR3 protein has one entry. The table lists around 2 million distinct CDR3 sequences, about 39% of them singletons. Germline assignment: CDR1 SGHTA and CDR2 FQGNSA. This CDR3 has 15 amino acids. Study-level findings and limits: The fall in TCR beta diversity per million T cells was roughly linear with age. Long-lived donors had more naive CD4+ cells and higher diversity than aged donors.

Donors gave around 10 milliliters of peripheral blood apiece. This clonotype was counted a few times. Its antigen is not identified. The chain recombines TRBV7-2 with TRBJ2-4, with TRBD2 as a possible D gene (6 bases). The DNA end favors TRBJ2-7, so the J call may be wrong. This sequence was found in a human donor in good health. The sequenced sample consisted of blood. CDR3 nucleotides: TGTGCCAGCAGCTTAGCGGAGGGATTTACCTACGAGCAGTACTTC. It yields the protein CASSLAEGFTYEQYF.